The sample holds many counts of the clone carrying this TCR beta chain. Its antigen remains unknown. This record belongs to a study of identical twins. General study points: Zero-insertion analyses could be partly confounded by invariant MAIT and iNKT cells. Abundant beta clonotypes from cord blood bore fewer insertions; memory repertoires lacked this pattern.

Trimming took off 0 bases at V and 3 bases at J, with 18 bases between the two ends. The V gene's germline CDR1 is SGHDT and CDR2 YYEEEE. There are 17 residues in the CDR3. A single record per CDR3 protein comes from TCRdb applying MiXCR to the 5' RACE reads. The table shows around 250,000 distinct CDR3 sequences, with roughly 13% occurring only once. Separately, the same data were catalogued under a study of yellow fever vaccine responses in identical twins.

The gene calls are TRBV5-6 and TRBJ2-5, with D perhaps matching TRBD1 or TRBD2 (6 bases each). The sequencing input was memory (CD45RO+) T cells sorted from blood. This receptor was identified in a woman between 18 and 29 years old in good health. CDR3: CASSLVSGARVEETQYF. The CDR3 bases are TGTGCCAGCAGCTTGGTGTCGGGGGCCAGGGTCGAAGAGACCCAGTACTTC.